This TCR beta chain was captured in a study of T cell responses to AZD1222 COVID-19 vaccine. Whole-study findings and limits: Regions left unmutated in variants are reportedly the target of nearly half of spike-specific TCRs. CD4 TCRs associated with vaccination spanned spike, dominating at 160-218 and 743-854. Donors were chiefly white British, with a greater number of females, and clonal diversity was perhaps underestimated. Rises in breadth and depth of Spike-specific TCRs came after two AZD1222 doses.

This clone was counted a few times. As yet, its antigen is unknown. The length of the CDR3 is 14 residues. V was pared by 5 bases and J by 10 bases, with 15 bases between. CDR1 and CDR2 from the germline V gene are MNHEY and SVGEGT. The protocol was immunoSEQ multiplex PCR, while the TCRdb copy is restricted to in-frame clones and leaves out a portion. In the table there are some 65,000 clones, around 74% of which are singletons. The genes are TRBV6-2 or TRBV6-3 and TRBJ1-6, with D possibly TRBD1 on 5 matching bases. The source was peripheral blood, collected on day 0 of MenACWY control vaccination. The origin of this receptor is an adult in good health. CDR3 bases: TGTGCCAGCAGTGTGGGGGGACTGGGATCACCCCTCCACTTT. Its protein is CASSVGGLGSPLHF.